The T cell receptor beta chain under discussion was sequenced for a study of PD-L1 blockade in urothelial cancer (dated by TCRdb to between 2016 and 2019). With regard to the full study: Therapy was started around 2014 for all patients, and atezolizumab 1,200 mg was administered intravenously every 3 weeks. About 85% of the 29 patients were males with bladder-origin urothelial cancer, and about 65% of the 29 reported a prior smoking history. An ECOG performance status of 0 or 1 was recorded for the patients, and 0 to 3 prior chemotherapy regimens had been received by the patients. Blood samples were analyzed 3 weeks after the start of treatment (second dose) and 6 weeks after the start of treatment. A median of roughly 140,000 T cells and tens of thousands of unique TCRs was obtained from blood samples, and a median clonality of approximately 0.08 was observed. Somatic, immune and clinical correlates of response to PD-L1 blockade with atezolizumab in urothelial cancer were the focus of an exploratory multi-omic analysis. Pretreatment tumor samples and matched peripheral blood, collected serially before and after atezolizumab treatment, underwent TCR sequencing. Durable clinical benefit meant progression-free survival longer than 6 months, and TCR features were also tested against progression-free and overall survival. In the same patients who had TCR sequencing, pretreatment tumors also underwent whole exome sequencing and RNA sequencing. Under ten patients reached durable clinical benefit, while 20 patients did not. Some 29 patients had pretreatment blood TCR-seq, some 25 had at least one posttreatment blood collection, and some 25 had tumor TCR-seq. On the study overall, not on this receptor specifically: At 3 weeks after the start of treatment, tumor-associated TCR clones in peripheral blood had expanded more in patients with durable benefit (n ≈ 20, p = 0.022). Because the sample size was small (n ≈ 30) and many exploratory analyses were performed, the results are intended to be hypothesis-generating. Improved progression-free and overall survival was found to be associated with pretreatment peripheral blood TCR clonality below the median.

Comment on this clone: Its binding antigen is unknown. Base-call qualities are not available, and no considerably larger clone is one nucleotide away.

The germline V gene (reference sequence) yields GTSNPN for CDR1 and SVGIG for CDR2. The CDR3 runs 14 residues from the cysteine to the phenylalanine. The read is trimmed to its CDR3 DNA, 42 bases read in frame from base 1. Trimming at the junction amounts to 8 bases on V and 6 bases on J, and the germline ends lie 22 bases apart. A cohort of around 28 patients with locally advanced or metastatic urothelial carcinoma, treated at Memorial Sloan Kettering on a trial protocol, was included. Peripheral blood mononuclear cells were collected from each patient pretreatment and during treatment, giving between 1 and 8 total time points per patient. The Qiagen DNeasy Blood extraction kit was used to purify genomic DNA from total PBMCs and from tumor samples. PBMCs were collected pretreatment and during treatment, and were isolated and stored as previously described. To estimate absolute template abundance from read counts, synthetic TCR analog templates were spiked into each PCR. The immunoSEQ assay was used to amplify TCRbeta CDR3 regions from genomic DNA with bias-controlled V and J gene primers. Sequencing of rearranged TCRbeta segments was done at approximately 20X coverage. The original pipeline was this. Clustering was used to correct sequencing errors, and CDR3s were annotated against IMGT so that V, D and J genes could be assigned. Only productive TCRbeta rearrangements were used in downstream analyses, excluding out-of-frame or stop-codon sequences. Clonality was computed as one minus Shannon entropy normalized by the log of the number of unique productive sequences. Fisher's exact test with Benjamini-Hochberg correction, at a threshold of adjusted p below 0.01, was used to find clones that differed between time points or between blood and tumor. TCRdb obtained this table from immuneACCESS and retained in-frame rearrangements with V and J assigned. These tables miss some clones; where compared with another copy, unresolved V genes account for less than half of the shortfall, and the remainder is unexplained. The V and J calls and clone size were taken over from that table, and D and trimming were inferred from the DNA. The sample profile shows 50,000 to 60,000 clones; about 82% of them were found once. Jointly, the top ten make up approximately 2.9% of the sample.

Material: PBMCs, obtained around atezolizumab (anti-PD-L1) treatment. The chain employs TRBV30 and TRBJ1-2; no D gene can be assigned with confidence. The sequence derives from a man aged 45-65 years with urothelial cancer. This receptor has the CDR3 CAASLRGNRDGYTF. Here is the DNA: TGTGCCGCATCCCTTAGAGGGAATAGAGATGGCTACACCTTC.